This passage covers 21 T cell receptor beta chains from one sample sequenced in a study of T cell responses to AZD1222 COVID-19 vaccine. Profiling relied on immunoSEQ multiplex PCR, and the TCRdb table lists in-frame clones only, not all of them. This sample has approximately 140,000 clones, with around 90% found just once. The sample in question was peripheral blood, obtained 28 days after the second AZD1222 dose. These TCRs come from an adult who received the AZD1222 COVID-19 vaccine.

The chain joins TRBV14 to TRBJ2-7, with 8 bases matching TRBD2. Germline CDR1 and CDR2: SGHDN and FVKESK. The CDR3 spans 13 residues. Losses at the gene ends were 1 base for V and 4 bases for J; bases not matched to a gene: 0. CDR3 in DNA: TGTGCCAGCAGCCAAGGACTAGCGTACGAGCAGTACTTC. Translated, it gives CASSQGLAYEQYF.

V is TRBV19 and J is TRBJ1-5, with D perhaps matching TRBD1 (5 bases). Germline CDR1 is LNHDA and CDR2 is SQIVND (reference sequence). Between the trimmed V and J ends, which lost 4 bases and 1 base, there was a span of 14 bases. The CDR3 extends over 16 amino acids. CDR3 nucleotides: TGTGCCAGTAGTAGGCGGCAATGGGGGAGCAATCAGCCCCAGCATTTT. As protein: CASSRRQWGSNQPQHF. The full variable domain, rest sourced from reference TRBV19 and TRBJ1-5, is DGGITQSPKYLFRKEGQNVTLSCEQNLNHDAMYWYRQDPGQGLRLIYYSQIVNDFQKGDIAEGYSVSREKKESFPLTVTSAQKNPTAFYLCASSRRQWGSNQPQHFGDGTRLSIL.

The chain employs TRBV11-2 and TRBJ1-6; D perhaps matches TRBD1 (5 bases). The germline V and J ends were trimmed by 0 bases and 10 bases, with 13 bases remaining between them. Germline lookup yields CDR1 SGHAT and CDR2 FQNNGV. This CDR3 region has 15 residues. This CDR3 reads CASSLEGLRRSPLHF. The CDR3 region has the DNA TGTGCCAGCAGCTTAGAGGGACTTCGTAGGTCACCCCTCCACTTT.

The chain has TRBV27 and TRBJ1-1; tentatively, D is TRBD1 (6 bases). This CDR3 has 17 residues. Trimming shortened V by 4 bases and J by 0 bases, and 18 bases separated the two germline ends. CDR1 and CDR2 from the germline V gene are MNHEY and SMNVEV (reference sequence). This CDR3 reads CASSSRLTGPMNTEAFF. The CDR3 DNA follows: TGTGCCAGCAGTTCCCGACTAACAGGGCCTATGAACACTGAAGCTTTCTTT.

The chain uses TRBV7-9 and TRBJ2-7; 7 nucleotides agree with TRBD1. Germline V gene sequence: CDR1 SEHNR, CDR2 FQNEAQ (reference sequence). Losses at the gene ends were 2 bases for V and 1 base for J; bases not matched to a gene: 2. The CDR3 consists of 14 residues. DNA of the CDR3: TGTGCCAGCAGCTTAAACAGGGGTTCCTACGAGCAGTACTTC. Residues: CASSLNRGSYEQYF.

The gene calls are TRBV5-4 and TRBJ2-7; 8 bases fit TRBD2. The V gene end was trimmed by 1 base and the J gene end by 1 base; junction bases not matched to a gene: 4. The germline CDR1 and CDR2 sequences are SGHNT and YYREEE (reference sequence). This CDR3 has 15 amino acids. CDR3 nucleotides: TGTGCCAGCAGCTTGAGGGGCGGGAGGTCCTACGAGCAGTACTTC. As protein: CASSLRGGRSYEQYF. The whole variable domain, remainder taken from reference TRBV5-4 and TRBJ2-7, is ETGVTQSPTHLIKTRGQQVTLRCSSQSGHNTVSWYQQALGQGPQFIFQYYREEENGRGNFPPRFSGLQFPNYSSELNVNALELDDSALYLCASSLRGGRSYEQYFGPGTRLTVT.

The rearrangement joins TRBV6-5 to TRBJ1-1, with a tentative D call TRBD1 (5 bases). The CDR3 length is 13 residues. Germline CDR1 is MNHEY and CDR2 is SVGAGI. Deletions cut 6 bases from V and 0 bases from J, with 8 bases between. The CDR3 protein is CASRRTLNTEAFF. CDR3 coding DNA: TGTGCCAGCAGGAGGACATTGAACACTGAAGCTTTCTTT.

This chain connects TRBV6-6 to TRBJ1-3; 7 bases line up with TRBD1. Trimming took 5 bases from V and 0 from J; bases not matched to a gene: 10. The CDR3 loop spans 17 amino acids. The germline gives CDR1 MNHNY, CDR2 SVGAGI (reference sequence). CDR3 bases: TGTGCCAGCAGTCCCCCGGGACAGCACCGCTCTGGAAACACCATATATTTT. This encodes CASSPPGQHRSGNTIYF.

This clone has at least ten counts. The V call is TRBV7-5, the J call TRBJ1-2; TRBD1, the table's D call, lacks a check against the DNA. TRBV7-5 is reported as a pseudogene. The CDR3 length is 15 residues. CDR3 region: CARSPIRDRGDGYTF. The CDR3 coding sequence is TGTGCCAGAAGCCCCATAAGGGACAGGGGTGACGGCTACACCTTC.

This clone was recorded only once. The V gene is TRBV7-9, the J gene TRBJ1-4; unclear D gene. Trimming removed 1 base at V and 10 bases at J, with 10 bases between. The germline V gene encodes CDR1 SEHNR and CDR2 FQNEAQ (reference sequence). The CDR3 contains 13 residues. The CDR3 loop is CASSLVGGTKLFF. CDR3 sequence (DNA): TGTGCCAGCAGCTTAGTCGGCGGAACAAAACTGTTTTTT.

The rearrangement joins TRBV12-5 to TRBJ2-1; TRBD2 agrees at 9 bases. This CDR3 has 15 amino acids. V gave up 7 bases and J gave up 10 bases; unmatched junction bases: 14. CDR1 and CDR2 from the germline V gene are LGHNT and FRNRAP. CDR3 DNA sequence: TGTGCTAGTGTAAGGCGGGAGGGGGGGATTGGAGAGCAGTTCTTC. It specifies CASVRREGGIGEQFF.

J is TRBJ2-7 and V is TRBV15; 11 bases line up with TRBD1. The V and J ends lost 7 bases and 5 bases, in that order; junction bases with no gene match: 7. Germline CDR1 LNHNV, CDR2 YYDKDF (reference sequence). The CDR3 has 14 residues. The CDR3 sequence: CATTGQGAFNEQYF. CDR3 nucleotide sequence: TGTGCCACCACCGGACAGGGGGCGTTCAACGAGCAGTACTTC.

The V and J genes are TRBV3-1 (or the pseudogene TRBV3-2) and TRBJ2-3, with TRBD2 matching over 7 bases. CDR1 LGHDT and CDR2 YNNKEL come from the germline V gene (reference sequence). J lost 2 bases, V lost 5 bases, and 10 bases had no gene match. This CDR3 spans 16 amino acids. This CDR3 reads CASSSSGLAVTDTQYF. The CDR3 DNA follows: TGTGCCAGCAGCAGCTCTGGGCTAGCGGTCACAGATACGCAGTATTTT.

The gene calls are TRBV4-3 and TRBJ2-4; 9 bases agree with TRBD1. The trim removed 0 bases at V and 9 bases at J, leaving 9 bases unmatched. The germline V gene encodes CDR1 LGHNA and CDR2 YSLEER. CDR3 length equals 16 residues. This CDR3 reads CASSQDRKGQGGIQYF. The CDR3 coding sequence is TGCGCCAGCAGCCAAGACCGTAAGGGACAGGGTGGCATTCAGTACTTC.

The chain has TRBV27 and TRBJ1-2; the D gene is possibly TRBD1 (6 bases). The CDR3 is made up of 14 amino acids. V lost 6 bases and J lost 2, with 13 bases in between. Looked up from germline, CDR1 is MNHEY and CDR2 is SMNVEV (reference sequence). The CDR3 region is CASRYLTGNYGYTF. As DNA, the CDR3 is TGTGCCAGCAGGTACCTAACAGGGAACTATGGCTACACCTTC.

The chain uses TRBV5-1 and TRBJ2-4; tentative D call: TRBD2 (5 bases). Germline V gene sequence: CDR1 SGHRS, CDR2 YFSETQ. This CDR3 comprises 13 residues. The V gene lost 3 bases and the J gene lost 7 bases, with 11 bases spanning the gap. The CDR3 loop is CASSSGEGNIQYF. DNA of the CDR3: TGCGCCAGCAGCTCCGGGGAAGGGAACATTCAGTACTTC.

The rearrangement links TRBV6-5 to TRBJ2-5, with 9 bases matching TRBD1. CDR1 is MNHEY and CDR2 is SVGAGI in the germline V gene. V was pared by 8 bases and J by 4 bases, with 5 bases of the junction left unmatched. This CDR3 comprises 13 residues. The CDR3 DNA is TGTGCCAGCGGGGACAGGGTTCGAGAGACCCAGTACTTC. Protein sequence: CASGDRVRETQYF.

This chain links TRBV15 with TRBJ2-3, with TRBD1 matching 9 bases. The CDR3 loop spans 16 amino acids. Losses at the gene ends were 3 bases for V and 3 bases for J; bases not matched to a gene: 7. Germline V CDR1 and CDR2: LNHNV, YYDKDF (reference sequence). The CDR3 region is CATSSGQGLLTDTQYF. The CDR3 coding sequence is TGTGCCACCAGCAGTGGACAGGGGCTGTTAACAGATACGCAGTATTTT.

The chain has TRBV19 and TRBJ1-6; D remains ambiguous. Germline V gives CDR1 LNHDA, CDR2 SQIVND (reference sequence). V lost 3 bases and J 8 bases, leaving 8 bases between the germline ends. This CDR3 is built from 13 residues. CDR3 in amino acids: CASSIAGDSPLHF. CDR3 DNA sequence: TGTGCCAGTAGTATTGCTGGGGATTCACCCCTCCACTTT.

The chain links TRBV11-3 to TRBJ1-3, with D unclear. CDR1 is SGHNT, CDR2 YENEEA, per germline. This CDR3 comprises 15 residues. Trimming took off 0 bases at V and 0 bases at J, with 6 bases between the two ends. DNA for the CDR3: TGTGCCAGCAGCTTAGACAGTCCCTCTGGAAACACCATATATTTT. Residues: CASSLDSPSGNTIYF.

This clone is labeled as medium-sized. The chain joins TRBV7-8 to TRBJ1-1; 7 positions agree with TRBD1. CDR1 is SGHVS, CDR2 FQNEAQ, per germline. The CDR3 contains 16 residues. The trim removed 5 bases at V and 0 bases at J, leaving 9 bases unmatched. The CDR3 region is CASSPTTGLMNTEAFF. In nucleotides, the CDR3 is TGTGCCAGCAGCCCAACGACAGGGCTGATGAACACTGAAGCTTTCTTT.